These T cell receptor beta chains were read from a single sample in a study of vaccination effects on CD4 cells after COVID-19. The protocol was immunoSEQ multiplex PCR, while the TCRdb copy is restricted to in-frame clones and leaves out a portion. The data hold tens of thousands of clones, with about three quarters observed a single time. No antigen has been assigned to these receptors. The sequenced sample was CD4+ T cells from PBMCs cultured with HCoV-229E spike peptides, obtained after COVID-19 vaccination. The receptors stem from a human donor who received a COVID-19 vaccine. The CDR3 runs from the conserved cysteine through the conserved F or W. The order of the fields is J gene, D gene, V gene, clone size, CDR3 DNA, CDR3 protein. A D gene is named only where the DNA matches it firmly. Size is stated for part of the rows, as once, few or many counts, or as a class when the clone is expanded.

>TRBJ2-3|-|TRBV30|-
TGTGCCTGGAGTGTTGGTACAAGCACAGATACGCAGTATTTT
CAWSVGTSTDTQYF
>TRBJ2-2|-|TRBV7-9|-
TGTGCCAGCAGTCTACTGGTGACCGGGGAGCTGTTTTTT
CASSLLVTGELFF
>TRBJ1-1|-|TRBV29-1|-
TGCAGCGTTGATGTCATGGTGAACACTGAAGCTTTCTTT
CSVDVMVNTEAFF
>TRBJ1-2|-|TRBV15|-
TGTGCCACCAGCGGAGGATACAGGGAGGTCTATGGCTACACCTTC
CATSGGYREVYGYTF
>TRBJ2-2|-|TRBV27|-
TGTGCCAGCAGTGGAGGGACGGCGAACACCGGGGAGCTGTTTTTT
CASSGGTANTGELFF
>TRBJ1-1|-|TRBV27|-
TGTGCCAGCAGTGGGCCCATGAACACTGAAGCTTTCTTT
CASSGPMNTEAFF
>TRBJ1-2|TRBD1|TRBV19|few
TGTGCCAGTATGAGACAGGGGGTTAACGGCTACACCTTC
CASMRQGVNGYTF
>TRBJ1-5|-|TRBV2|-
TGTGCCAGCAGCGGAGCCGAGTCGTATAGCAATCAGCCCCAGCATTTT
CASSGAESYSNQPQHF
>TRBJ2-3|-|TRBV18|-
TGTGCCAGCTCACCGACACAGACAGATACGCAGTATTTT
CASSPTQTDTQYF
>TRBJ2-5|-|TRBV6-1|-
TGTGCCAGCAGTGATCCGGGCAAGTCAACACTTGAGACCCAGTACTTC
CASSDPGKSTLETQYF
>TRBJ1-1|-|TRBV7-2|-
TGTGCCAGCAGCTTAGGACGTAACACTGAAGCTTTCTTT
CASSLGRNTEAFF
>TRBJ1-2|TRBD1|TRBV10-3|-
TGTGCCATCAGTGAGTCAGAGACAGGGCTTCGTGGCTACACCTTC
CAISESETGLRGYTF
>TRBJ2-5|-|TRBV18|-
TGTGCCAGCTCACCGTCGCAGGGGAAAGAGACCCAGTACTTC
CASSPSQGKETQYF
>TRBJ2-5|TRBD2|TRBV29-1|few
TGCAGCGTTCCCGGGACTAGCGGGGGGGCCCGTCAAGAGACCCAGTACTTC
CSVPGTSGGARQETQYF
>TRBJ2-3|TRBD1|TRBV5-1|few
TGCGCCAGTAGCCGGGACAGCAGCACAGATACGCAGTATTTT
CASSRDSSTDTQYF
>TRBJ1-2|-|TRBV3-1/TRBV3-2|once
TGTGCCAGCAGCCGAGGGTCCCCCGGGGGCTACACCTTC
CASSRGSPGGYTF
>TRBJ1-2|-|TRBV18|-
TGTGCCAGCTCACCACCCGGGACGGGGTATGACTACACCTTC
CASSPPGTGYDYTF
>TRBJ2-3|TRBD2|TRBV2|-
TGTGCCAGCAGTGACAGGGAGGGGACAGATACGCAGTATTTT
CASSDREGTDTQYF
>TRBJ1-2|-|TRBV2|-
TGTGCCAGCCGATCGGGCGGGGATGGCTACACCTTC
CASRSGGDGYTF
>TRBJ2-1|-|TRBV20-1|-
TGCAGTGCTAGCGAGGGCAATGAGCAGTTCTTC
CSASEGNEQFF